This TCR beta chain was profiled in a study of blood T cell repertoires in COVID-19. The table came from immunoSEQ multiplex PCR; TCRdb's copy has only in-frame clones and leaves some out. This sample has 310,000 or so clones, with 70% to 90% found just once. Germline V gene data show CDR1 as SGDLS and CDR2 as YYNGEE. The V and J ends lost 5 bases and 6 bases respectively, with 12 bases between them. This CDR3 is 14 amino acids long. The sample consisted of PBMCs or T cells enriched from blood (not recorded which). The rearrangement joins TRBV9 to TRBJ1-6, with a tentative D call TRBD1 (6 bases). This TCR came from a woman aged 30 to 39 who had recovered from COVID-19. CDR3 DNA sequence: TGTGCCAGCAGAGACGGGACAATTAATTCACCCCTCCACTTT. It codes for CASRDGTINSPLHF.